A single sample is the source of the 26 T cell receptor beta chains below, sequenced in a study of shared clonotypes between healthy human individuals. Data came from immunoSEQ multiplex PCR; TCRdb stores just in-frame clones and leaves some out. This sample has some 2.1 million clones, with over 85% found just once. The sample consisted of naive CD4+ T cells sorted from blood. The subset is: CD45RA+ positively selected. All receptors derive from a young man in good health.

The rearrangement uses TRBV5-4 and TRBJ2-2, with 11 nucleotides matching TRBD2. Germline CDR1 and CDR2: SGHNT and YYREEE (reference sequence). With 4 bases clipped from V and 3 bases from J, the junction kept 5 bases outside the gene matches. This CDR3 is 16 amino acids long. CDR3: CASSPIAGGHTGELFF. The CDR3 nucleotides read TGTGCCAGCAGCCCCATAGCGGGAGGGCACACCGGGGAGCTGTTTTTT.

This chain connects TRBV9 to TRBJ1-2; D not certain. The CDR3 runs to 12 residues. V was shortened by 3 bases and J by 4 bases, with 7 bases between the two germline ends. Germline V gives CDR1 SGDLS, CDR2 YYNGEE. The CDR3 DNA sequence: TGTGCCAGCAGCGGCATGCTCTATGGCTACACCTTC. Protein product: CASSGMLYGYTF.

The chain couples TRBV21-1 to TRBJ1-4; TRBD1 is the table's D call and was not checked against the DNA. TRBV21-1 is recorded as a pseudogene. This CDR3 has 15 amino acids. CDR3 sequence (DNA): TGTGCCAGCAGCTCCTTGAAAGGGGAAAATGAAAAACTGTTTTTT. It is translated as CASSSLKGENEKLFF.

The chain carries TRBV6-1 and TRBJ1-5, with no clear D. Germline CDR1 is MNHNS and CDR2 is SASEGT. The length of the CDR3 is 15 residues. V was trimmed by 5 bases and J by 4 bases, leaving 15 bases between them. CDR3 amino acids: CASSIPDRANQPQHF. The CDR3 DNA reads as TGTGCCAGCAGTATACCGGACCGGGCGAATCAGCCCCAGCATTTT.

The chain carries TRBV7-2 and TRBJ1-5; maybe TRBD1 (6 bases). Germline CDR1 is SGHTA and CDR2 is FQGNSA. Trimming took 5 bases from V and 6 from J, leaving 14 bases between them. This CDR3 is 14 amino acids long. In nucleotides, the CDR3 is TGTGCCAGCAGCCCTACAGGGTTTTCTCAGCCCCAGCATTTT. The encoded protein is CASSPTGFSQPQHF.

The chain has TRBV6-5 and TRBJ2-7; D remains ambiguous. The CDR3 sequence is 13 residues long. Germline values: CDR1 MNHEY, CDR2 SVGAGI. The V and J ends lost 10 bases and 0 bases respectively, with 13 bases between them. As DNA, the CDR3 is TGTGCCACACGAGGCCCAAGCTCCTACGAGCAGTACTTC. This gives the protein CATRGPSSYEQYF.

The chain is built from TRBV7-2 and TRBJ2-7; 7 positions match TRBD2. The CDR3 is 15 residues long. V lost 3 bases to trimming and J lost 3 bases; unmatched junction nucleotides: 8. Germline V CDR1 and CDR2: SGHTA, FQGNSA. The chain's CDR3 is CASSFDRDYFYEQYF. The CDR3 DNA is TGTGCCAGCAGCTTCGACCGGGACTACTTCTACGAGCAGTACTTC.

Notes on this clone: A junction end diverges from the germline sequence, so it may reflect a read error. This chain links TRBV13 with TRBJ1-2, with D unresolved. The CDR3 totals 12 residues. Germline V gene sequence: CDR1 PRHDT, CDR2 FYEKMQ (reference sequence). The CDR3 is CASSSQGWAVMF. The CDR3 DNA sequence: TGTGCCAGCAGCTCCCAAGGTTGGGCGGTCATGTTT.

The chain couples TRBV19 to TRBJ1-6, with TRBD1 matching over 7 bases. This CDR3 is 14 amino acids long. The V segment lost 3 bases and the J segment 10 bases; nucleotides outside the gene matches: 6. The germline CDR1 and CDR2 sequences are LNHDA and SQIVND (reference sequence). The CDR3 nucleotides are TGTGCCAGTAGTATGGTCAGGGGGGAGTCACCCCTCCACTTT. Its translation is CASSMVRGESPLHF.

On this clone: Other DNA sequences in the same sample also yield this CDR3. The chain is built from TRBV9 and TRBJ2-7, with TRBD2 as a possible D gene (7 bases). This CDR3 comprises 14 residues. Germline CDR1 SGDLS, CDR2 YYNGEE. Trimming left V 3 bases short and J 2 bases short, with 12 bases between. Here the CDR3 DNA reads TGTGCCAGCAGCGAAACAGGGACTACCTACGAGCAGTACTTC. Protein sequence: CASSETGTTYEQYF.

The chain recombines TRBV4-3 with TRBJ2-5, with 11 nucleotides matching TRBD2. V gave up 0 bases and J gave up 4 bases; unmatched junction bases: 4. Germline lookup yields CDR1 LGHNA and CDR2 YSLEER. This CDR3 has 16 amino acids. CDR3 residues: CASSQEIAGGGETQYF. The CDR3 DNA is TGCGCCAGCAGCCAAGAAATAGCGGGAGGGGGAGAGACCCAGTACTTC.

This clone came up once. J is TRBJ2-2 and V is TRBV30; D remains ambiguous. V dropped 3 bases and J dropped 4 bases, with 9 bases sitting between them. Germline assignment: CDR1 GTSNPN and CDR2 SVGIG (reference sequence). The CDR3 has 13 amino acids. CDR3 coding DNA: TGTGCCTGGAGATGGGTGGGCACCGGGGAGCTGTTTTTT. Encoded protein: CAWRWVGTGELFF.

The rearrangement uses TRBV30 and TRBJ1-1, with D tentatively TRBD1 (5 bases). Germline-derived CDR1 and CDR2 are GTSNPN and SVGIG (reference sequence). The germline V and J ends were trimmed by 2 bases and 8 bases, with 9 bases remaining between them. CDR3 length: 11 amino acids. The CDR3 DNA reads TGTGCCTGGAGTAATGGGGGGGAAGCTTTCTTT. It encodes CAWSNGGEAFF. The full variable domain, with the rest looked up from reference TRBV30 and TRBJ1-1, is SQTIHQWPATLVQPVGSPLSLECTVEGTSNPNLYWYRQAAGRGLQLLFYSVGIGQISSEVPQNLSASRPQDRQFILSSKKLLLSDSGFYLCAWSNGGEAFFGQGTRLTVV.

The chain uses TRBV5-1 and TRBJ1-2; D unresolved. The length of the CDR3 is 12 residues. Germline CDR1 SGHRS, CDR2 YFSETQ. Trimming stripped 3 bases from V and 4 bases from J, with 7 bases between. As DNA, the CDR3 is TGCGCCAGCAGCTCTGACACCTATGGCTACACCTTC. Its protein product is CASSSDTYGYTF.

Points on this clone: The sample contains more than one DNA sequence encoding this CDR3. The chain carries TRBV7-2 and TRBJ2-5; D is perhaps TRBD1 or TRBD2 (6 bases each). The CDR3 totals 13 residues. The V gene's germline CDR1 is SGHTA and CDR2 FQGNSA. Deletions cut 5 bases from V and 4 bases from J, with 11 bases between. CDR3 sequence: CASSGGGGETQYF. Written as DNA, the CDR3 is TGTGCCAGCAGCGGAGGGGGAGGAGAGACCCAGTACTTC.

The CDR3 nucleotides read TGTGCCAGCAGCTTAGGGGACAGGGGGTCCTACGAGCAGTACTTC. This translates into CASSLGDRGSYEQYF. V and J are TRBV11-2 and TRBJ2-7; 11 bases are a match to TRBD1. The CDR3 covers 15 residues. Germline V gene sequence: CDR1 SGHAT, CDR2 FQNNGV. V dropped 1 base and J dropped 1; count of bases not matched to a gene: 0.

This clone showed up just once. Other DNA variants within this sample encode the same CDR3. This chain connects TRBV7-2 to TRBJ2-3; D is unclear. V was shortened by 0 bases and J by 0 bases, with 4 bases between the two germline ends. Germline CDR1 SGHTA, CDR2 FQGNSA. CDR3 size: 14 residues. In nucleotides, the CDR3 is TGTGCCAGCAGCTTAGCGGCTAGCACAGATACGCAGTATTTT. Translating gives CASSLAASTDTQYF. Looking up the rest from reference TRBV7-2 and TRBJ2-3 gives the full variable domain: GAGVSQSPSNKVTEKGKDVELRCDPISGHTALYWYRQSLGQGLEFLIYFQGNSAPDKSGLPSDRFSAERTGGSVSTLTIQRTQQEDSAVYLCASSLAASTDTQYFGPGTRLTVL.

The chain uses TRBV6-1 and TRBJ2-5; D may be TRBD1 (6 bases). Germline CDR1 reads MNHNS; CDR2 reads SASEGT. Trimming took off 2 bases at V and 2 bases at J, with 15 bases between the two ends. The CDR3 has 16 residues. The CDR3 spells CASSESGEGEQETQYF. CDR3 bases: TGTGCCAGCAGTGAATCTGGAGAGGGGGAGCAAGAGACCCAGTACTTC.

The chain uses TRBV7-3 and TRBJ2-3; the match to TRBD1 covers 8 bases. The CDR3 loop spans 14 amino acids. V dropped 4 bases and J dropped 2; count of bases not matched to a gene: 2. Germline V gene lookup returns CDR1 SGHTA and CDR2 FQGTGA. Written as DNA, the CDR3 is TGTGCCAGCAGCTCACAGGGGGTCACAGATACGCAGTATTTT. It specifies CASSSQGVTDTQYF.

The chain's CDR3 is CASSLRGGGNSPLHF. CDR3 nucleotide sequence: TGTGCCAGCAGCTTGAGAGGCGGGGGTAATTCACCCCTCCACTTT. The V and J genes are TRBV9 and TRBJ1-6, with D tentatively TRBD1 (5 bases). V shed 4 bases and J shed 6 bases, with 14 bases lying between them. This CDR3 has 15 residues. CDR1 is SGDLS, CDR2 YYNGEE, per germline.

As for this clone: Within the sample, other DNA sequences also encode this same CDR3. V gene TRBV28 combines with J gene TRBJ2-6; TRBD1 agrees at 7 bases. V trimming: 2 bases; J trimming: 2 bases; junction bases outside the gene matches: 0. CDR1 and CDR2 (germline): MDHEN, SYDVKM. The CDR3 consists of 15 residues. CDR3 region: CASSLRGPGANVLTF. DNA for the CDR3: TGTGCCAGCAGTTTAAGGGGGCCTGGGGCCAACGTCCTGACTTTC. The variable domain in full, completed from reference TRBV28 and TRBJ2-6, reads DVKVTQSSRYLVKRTGEKVFLECVQDMDHENMFWYRQDPGLGLRLIYFSYDVKMKEKGDIPEGYSVSREKKERFSLILESASTNQTSMYLCASSLRGPGANVLTFGAGSRLTVL.

The chain is built from TRBV5-4 and TRBJ2-7; D possibly corresponds to TRBD2 (5 bases). From germline, CDR1 is SGHNT and CDR2 YYREEE (reference sequence). The CDR3 has 15 residues. The V end lost 2 bases, the J end lost 2 bases, and 14 bases lay between the germline ends. CDR3: CASSFYGRTAYEQYF. The CDR3 nucleotides read TGTGCCAGCAGCTTCTATGGGAGAACAGCCTACGAGCAGTACTTC.

This chain uses TRBV6-5 with TRBJ2-3, with D perhaps TRBD2 (6 bases). Germline V lookup: CDR1 MNHEY, CDR2 SVGAGI. This CDR3 region has 13 residues. Between the trimmed V and J ends, which lost 7 bases and 5 bases, there was a span of 13 bases. CDR3 residues: CASTRRAQDTQYF. The CDR3 DNA follows: TGTGCCAGCACCAGGAGGGCGCAAGATACGCAGTATTTT.

The chain recombines TRBV30 with TRBJ1-2, with D hard to call. Germline-derived CDR1 and CDR2 are GTSNPN and SVGIG (reference sequence). Trimming pared 7 bases from V and 4 bases from J, leaving 13 bases between. The CDR3 spans 12 residues. CDR3 sequence (DNA): TGTGCCTTCACGCGGGGTTTCTATGGCTACACCTTC. It codes for CAFTRGFYGYTF.

Turning to this clone: The junction and the germline gene differ at one end; a read error may be behind it. The CDR3 DNA reads as TGCGCGGGACGAGCGAATCAGCCCCAGCATTTT. Translation gives CAGRANQPQHF. The chain carries TRBV6-6 and TRBJ1-5; a possible D gene is TRBD1 (5 bases). Germline lookup yields CDR1 MNHNY and CDR2 SVGAGI (reference sequence). The CDR3 covers 11 residues.

The chain couples TRBV4-1 to TRBJ2-1; D is possibly TRBD1 (6 bases). The V end was cut by 0 bases, the J end by 9 bases, with 15 bases between. Per germline, CDR1 MGHRA and CDR2 YSYEKL. The CDR3 is 15 amino acids. DNA for the CDR3: TGCGCCAGCAGCCAAGAAGTGGACAGTAGGGTTGAGCAGTTCTTC. This codes for CASSQEVDSRVEQFF.